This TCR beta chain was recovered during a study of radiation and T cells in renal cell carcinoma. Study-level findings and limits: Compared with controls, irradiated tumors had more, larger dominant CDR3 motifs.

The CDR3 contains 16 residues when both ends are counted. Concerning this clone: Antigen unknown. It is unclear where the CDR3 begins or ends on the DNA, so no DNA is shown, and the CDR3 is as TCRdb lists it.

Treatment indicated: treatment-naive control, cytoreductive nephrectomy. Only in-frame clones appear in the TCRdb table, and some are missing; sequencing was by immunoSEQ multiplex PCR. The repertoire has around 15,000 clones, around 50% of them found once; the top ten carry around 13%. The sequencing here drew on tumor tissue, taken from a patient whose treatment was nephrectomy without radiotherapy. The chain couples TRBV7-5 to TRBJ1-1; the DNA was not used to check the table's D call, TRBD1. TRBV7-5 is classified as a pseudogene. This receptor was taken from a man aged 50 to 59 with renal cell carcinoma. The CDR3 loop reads CASSLWGTGSVTEAFF.